Each of the 11 T cell receptor beta chains below was sequenced from the same sample in a study of shared clonotypes between healthy human individuals (dated by TCRdb to about 2020). The library was made by the immunoSEQ multiplex PCR assay. TCRdb stores this immuneACCESS table with in-frame sequences only. Part of the clones is absent; in the studies checked, under half of the shortfall reflects unresolved V genes, and no reason is known for the rest. The sample table holds 150,000 to 200,000 clones, of which 80% to 95% were seen once. Jointly, the top ten make up more than 0.06% of the sample. Sequencing was carried out using naive CD4+ T cells sorted from blood. The cell subset or site label on this specimen signifies: CD45RA+ positively selected. Source of these receptors: a woman in her twenties or thirties in good health.

Here the CDR3 DNA reads TGCGCCAGCAGCCTGGACTTCCTTGGAGAGCAGTACTTC. Translated: CASSLDFLGEQYF. V gene TRBV5-1 combines with J gene TRBJ2-7; D perhaps matches TRBD2 (5 bases). The germline V and J ends were trimmed by 4 bases and 7 bases, with 15 bases remaining between them. The CDR3 totals 13 residues. Germline V gives CDR1 SGHRS, CDR2 YFSETQ.

This clone was seen more than once but under ten times. V usage is TRBV25-1 and J usage is TRBJ2-2; 8 bases are a match to TRBD2. The CDR3 contains 14 residues. The germline CDR1 and CDR2 sequences are MGHDK and SYGVNS. V was pared by 8 bases and J by 8 bases, with 10 bases of the junction left unmatched. The CDR3 DNA is TGTGCCAGCCGGCGGGAGGCTCCTCATGGGGAGCTGTTTTTT. Amino acids: CASRREAPHGELFF.

The rearrangement joins TRBV7-8 to TRBJ2-5; 7 nucleotides align to TRBD1. V trimming: 4 bases; J trimming: 1 base; junction bases outside the gene matches: 6. The CDR3 has 15 amino acids. CDR1 is SGHVS and CDR2 is FQNEAQ in the germline V gene. The CDR3 region is CASSSNTGVQETQYF. CDR3 nucleotide sequence: TGTGCCAGCAGCTCCAACACAGGGGTCCAAGAGACCCAGTACTTC.

The chain is built from TRBV28 and TRBJ1-2; D perhaps matches TRBD1 (5 bases). The CDR3 totals 15 residues. Between the trimmed V and J ends, which lost 2 bases and 1 base, there was a span of 11 bases. The germline V gene encodes CDR1 MDHEN and CDR2 SYDVKM. CDR3 DNA: TGTGCCAGCAGTTTACCGGGACGGCGTAACTATGGCTACACCTTC. It encodes CASSLPGRRNYGYTF.

This chain links TRBV19 with TRBJ1-3, with D hard to call. V was pared by 5 bases and J by 0 bases, with 17 bases between. The CDR3 runs 17 residues. Germline V CDR1 and CDR2: LNHDA, SQIVND (reference sequence). The DNA of the CDR3 is TGTGCCAGTAGTTCGCCCGGGTCGCCCCGCTCTGGAAACACCATATATTTT. It encodes CASSSPGSPRSGNTIYF.

This rearrangement joins TRBV7-9 to TRBJ2-7; no definite D call. V shed 3 bases and J shed 3 bases, with 9 bases lying between them. The V gene's germline CDR1 is SEHNR and CDR2 FQNEAQ (reference sequence). The CDR3 totals 13 residues. In nucleotides, the CDR3 is TGTGCCAGCAGCTTTCCCCACTTCTACGAGCAGTACTTC. It translates to CASSFPHFYEQYF.

The chain couples TRBV28 to TRBJ1-1; no definite D call. The germline V and J ends were trimmed by 3 bases and 3 bases, with 5 bases remaining between them. The CDR3 is made up of 12 amino acids. Germline V gene data show CDR1 as MDHEN and CDR2 as SYDVKM. CDR3 amino acids: CASSLQYTEAFF. The CDR3 nucleotides read TGTGCCAGCAGTTTGCAGTACACTGAAGCTTTCTTT.

This sequence joins TRBV18 and TRBJ2-5, with TRBD2 matching over 13 bases. The better agreement between TRBJ2-7 and the DNA end casts doubt on the J call. This CDR3 spans 17 amino acids. CDR1 and CDR2 (germline): KGHSH, LQKENI. CDR3 region: CASSPSLAGGTVYEQYF. The CDR3 DNA reads TGTGCCAGCTCACCTTCACTAGCGGGAGGGACAGTCTACGAGCAGTACTTC.

The chain recombines TRBV18 with TRBJ2-5; a possible D gene is TRBD2 (5 bases). Gene TRBJ2-7 matches the end of the DNA better, so the J call may be wrong. The CDR3 has 16 residues. Germline V lookup: CDR1 KGHSH, CDR2 LQKENI. The CDR3: CASSSRTQPSSYEQYF. Here the CDR3 DNA reads TGTGCCAGCTCATCGAGGACTCAACCGAGCTCCTACGAGCAGTACTTC.

This clone was recorded once. This sample includes further DNA sequences coding for the same CDR3. V gene TRBV5-1 combines with J gene TRBJ2-1, with 9 positions matching TRBD2. The CDR3 covers 16 residues. In germline, CDR1 is SGHRS, CDR2 YFSETQ. The V and J ends lost 0 bases and 0 bases, in that order; junction bases with no gene match: 1. CDR3: CASSLVSGSSYNEQFF. The CDR3, as DNA: TGCGCCAGCAGCTTGGTTAGCGGGAGCTCCTACAATGAGCAGTTCTTC.

The genes are TRBV28 and TRBJ1-5; TRBD1 is a possible D gene (6 bases). This CDR3 has 15 amino acids. The ends were cut back, 7 bases at V and 7 bases at J, with 20 bases in the middle. Per the germline V gene, CDR1 is MDHEN and CDR2 is SYDVKM. The CDR3 sequence is CASTMTGRASQPQHF. CDR3 bases: TGTGCCAGCACCATGACAGGAAGGGCAAGCCAGCCCCAGCATTTT. Looking up the rest from reference TRBV28 and TRBJ1-5 gives the full variable domain: DVKVTQSSRYLVKRTGEKVFLECVQDMDHENMFWYRQDPGLGLRLIYFSYDVKMKEKGDIPEGYSVSREKKERFSLILESASTNQTSMYLCASTMTGRASQPQHFGDGTRLSIL.